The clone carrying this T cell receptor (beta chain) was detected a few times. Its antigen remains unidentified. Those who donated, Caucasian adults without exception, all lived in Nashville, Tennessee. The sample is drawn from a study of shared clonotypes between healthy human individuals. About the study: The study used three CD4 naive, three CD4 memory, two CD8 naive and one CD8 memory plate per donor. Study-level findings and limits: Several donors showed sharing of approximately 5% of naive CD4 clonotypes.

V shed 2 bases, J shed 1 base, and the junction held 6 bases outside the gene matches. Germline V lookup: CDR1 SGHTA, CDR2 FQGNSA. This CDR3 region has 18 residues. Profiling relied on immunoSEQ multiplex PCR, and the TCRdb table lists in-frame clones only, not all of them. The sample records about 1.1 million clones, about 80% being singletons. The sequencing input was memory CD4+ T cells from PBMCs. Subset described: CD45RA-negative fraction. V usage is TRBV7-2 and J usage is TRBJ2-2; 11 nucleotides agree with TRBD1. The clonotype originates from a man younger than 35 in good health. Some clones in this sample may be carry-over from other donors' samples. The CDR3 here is CASSLPLGTGGNTGELFF. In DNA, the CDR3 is TGTGCCAGCAGCTTACCATTGGGGACAGGGGGGAACACCGGGGAGCTGTTTTTT.